The 7 T cell receptor beta chains below were found in one sample sequenced in a study of T cell responses to AZD1222 COVID-19 vaccine. Libraries were prepared by immunoSEQ multiplex PCR; TCRdb keeps only in-frame clonotypes and omits some of them. The table lists 170,000 or so clones, about nine tenths of them singletons, with around 3% in the top ten. This specimen was peripheral blood, taken on day 0 of AZD1222 vaccination. Receptors originate from an adult in good health.

This rearrangement joins TRBV18 to TRBJ2-5; D is possibly TRBD2 (6 bases). V lost 1 base to trimming and J lost 5 bases, with 8 bases between them. This CDR3 has 13 amino acids. CDR1 is KGHSH and CDR2 is LQKENI in the germline V gene. This CDR3 is CASSPLREETQYF. Here the CDR3 DNA reads TGTGCCAGCTCACCACTTCGGGAGGAGACCCAGTACTTC.

The V gene is TRBV12-3 or TRBV12-4, the J gene TRBJ1-1, with 9 bases aligning to TRBD1. Losses at the gene ends were 2 bases for V and 8 bases for J; bases not matched to a gene: 3. The CDR3 length is 13 residues. CDR3 residues: CASSLRDRAEAFF. The CDR3 nucleotides are TGTGCCAGCAGTTTAAGGGACAGGGCAGAAGCTTTCTTT.

The gene calls are TRBV19 and TRBJ2-2; D not resolved. CDR1 and CDR2 (germline): LNHDA, SQIVND (reference sequence). The CDR3 sequence is 12 residues long. V was cut by 1 base and J by 5 bases, with 2 bases left in between. CDR3 nucleotide sequence: TGTGCCAGTAGTATAGGGACCGGGGAGCTGTTTTTT. Translated: CASSIGTGELFF.

The gene calls are TRBV6-2 or TRBV6-3 and TRBJ1-2; D perhaps matches TRBD1 (6 bases). Germline CDR1 reads MNHEY; CDR2 reads SVGEGT. The CDR3 totals 13 residues. Trimming took off 6 bases at V and 8 bases at J, with 16 bases between the two ends. In nucleotides, the CDR3 is TGTGCCAGCAGCCCTACAGGGTTACCGGGCTACACCTTC. This sequence encodes CASSPTGLPGYTF.

This clone was observed a handful of times. The rearrangement joins TRBV6-6 to TRBJ2-2; D gene unclear. Germline V CDR1 and CDR2: MNHNY, SVGAGI (reference sequence). The CDR3 is 11 amino acids. The CDR3 sequence: CATGNTGELFF. CDR3 DNA: TGTGCGACTGGGAACACCGGGGAGCTGTTTTTT.

The chain uses TRBV3-1 (or the pseudogene TRBV3-2) and TRBJ2-7; D perhaps matches TRBD2 (6 bases). The CDR3 length is 14 residues. V lost 4 bases to trimming and J lost 2 bases, with 12 bases between them. In germline, CDR1 is LGHDT, CDR2 YNNKEL (reference sequence). The CDR3 spells CASSRGREAYEQYF. The CDR3, as DNA: TGTGCCAGCAGCCGAGGCAGGGAGGCCTACGAGCAGTACTTC.

V gene TRBV15 combines with J gene TRBJ2-1; TRBD1 matches 8 bases. The J segment lost 3 bases and the V segment lost 0 bases, leaving 7 bases of the junction unmatched. Germline-derived CDR1 and CDR2 are LNHNV and YYDKDF (reference sequence). CDR3 length equals 17 residues. CDR3 region: CATSRDVGTGGYNEQFF. The CDR3 bases are TGTGCCACCAGCAGAGATGTCGGAACAGGGGGCTACAATGAGCAGTTCTTC.